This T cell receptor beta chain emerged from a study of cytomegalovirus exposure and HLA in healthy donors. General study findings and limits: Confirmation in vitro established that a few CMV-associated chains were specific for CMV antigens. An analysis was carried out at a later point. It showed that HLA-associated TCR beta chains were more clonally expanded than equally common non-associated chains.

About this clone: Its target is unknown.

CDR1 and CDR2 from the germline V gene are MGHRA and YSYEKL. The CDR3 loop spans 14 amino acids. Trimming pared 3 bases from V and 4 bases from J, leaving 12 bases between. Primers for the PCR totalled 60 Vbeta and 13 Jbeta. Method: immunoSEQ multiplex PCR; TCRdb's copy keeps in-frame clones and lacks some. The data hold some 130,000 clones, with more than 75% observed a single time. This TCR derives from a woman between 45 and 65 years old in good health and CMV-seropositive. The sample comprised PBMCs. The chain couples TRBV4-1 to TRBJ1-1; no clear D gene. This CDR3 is CASSHGPIVTEAFF. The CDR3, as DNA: TGCGCCAGCAGCCATGGTCCGATAGTCACTGAAGCTTTCTTT.